Listed below are T cell receptor beta chains from one sample, sequenced in a study of blood T cell repertoires in COVID-19. Sequencing used immunoSEQ multiplex PCR; TCRdb keeps in-frame clones, though not all of them. The sample shows 230,000 or so clones, around 84% of them seen only once. Sample: PBMCs or T cells enriched from blood (not recorded which). The receptors stem from a woman aged 45-60 years who had been exposed to COVID-19. The CDR3 runs from the conserved cysteine through the conserved F or W. Each record gives: J gene, clone size, V gene, D gene, CDR3 DNA, CDR3 protein. A D gene is named only where the DNA matches it firmly. Clone size appears in some rows only: once, few, many, or a class for an expanded clone.

TRBJ1-2 | NA | TRBV30 | TRBD1 | TGTGCCTGGAGCGGGACAGGGTTCTCTTATGGCTACACCTTC | CAWSGTGFSYGYTF
TRBJ1-4 | NA | TRBV18 | TRBD1 | TGTGCCAGCTCACACAGGGGTTCGGACGAAAAACTGTTTTTT | CASSHRGSDEKLFF
TRBJ2-7 | NA | TRBV5-6 | NA | TGTGCCAGCAGCTCCAGACTAGCCTACGAGCAGTACTTC | CASSSRLAYEQYF
TRBJ1-1 | NA | TRBV3-1/TRBV3-2 | NA | TGTGCCAGCAGCCTTTTACAGGGAAGCACTGAAGCTTTCTTT | CASSLLQGSTEAFF
TRBJ2-1 | few | TRBV28 | TRBD2 | TGTGCCAGCAGTTCGGGGGGGGGCAACTACAATGAGCAGTTCTTC | CASSSGGGNYNEQFF
TRBJ1-1 | NA | TRBV21-1 | NA | TGTGCCAGCAGCCCAAACAGGGGGGGGAACACTGAAGCTTTCTTT | CASSPNRGGNTEAFF
TRBJ1-4 | NA | TRBV6-5 | NA | TGTGCCAGGGGGTCAGGGGCTGAAAAACTGTTTTTT | CARGSGAEKLFF
TRBJ1-6 | NA | TRBV28 | NA | TGTGCCAGCAGTTTACGGTCCGCAAGAAACTATAATTCACCCCTCCACTTT | CASSLRSARNYNSPLHF
TRBJ1-4 | NA | TRBV18 | NA | TGTGCCAGCTCCTTGAGGCTCAATGAAAAACTGTTTTTT | CASSLRLNEKLFF
TRBJ1-3 | NA | TRBV11-2 | NA | TGTGCCAGCAGCCAAACCCCCTTACAGAGAAACACCATATATTTT | CASSQTPLQRNTIYF
TRBJ1-5 | NA | TRBV4-1 | NA | TGCGCCAGCAGCCTTGAAGGGGTCAATCAGCCCCAGCATTTT | CASSLEGVNQPQHF
TRBJ2-5 | NA | TRBV2 | NA | TGTGCCAGCAAAGCCGAAGAGGGAGAGACCCAGTACTTC | CASKAEEGETQYF
TRBJ2-7 | NA | TRBV27 | NA | TGTGCCAGCAGTTTAAAAGGGGTGGGCTACGAGCAGTACTTC | CASSLKGVGYEQYF
TRBJ1-2 | NA | TRBV29-1 | NA | TGCAGCGTTGAAGACCCCGGGACCGGGAGGGATGGCTACACCTTC | CSVEDPGTGRDGYTF
TRBJ1-2 | NA | TRBV12-3/TRBV12-4 | TRBD1 | TGTGCCAGCAGTCCGGGACAGGGGACCGGCTACACCTTC | CASSPGQGTGYTF
TRBJ1-2 | once | TRBV29-1 | NA | TGCAGCGTTCGCGAATATGGCTACACCTTC | CSVREYGYTF
TRBJ1-1 | NA | TRBV5-4 | TRBD1 | TGTGCCAGCAGCTGGGACAGGGGGCAGGCTTTCTTT | CASSWDRGQAFF